The source of this TCR beta chain is a study of OX40 agonist ivuxolimab in advanced cancers. Study observations and caveats: There were also nonresponders showing low normalized T-cell clonal expansion. In the 0.1 to 3.0 mg/kg range, CD4+ and CD8+ blood T cells had expanded clonally by week 6.

With respect to this clone: Its antigen is unidentified.

Germline V CDR1 and CDR2: GTSNPN, SVGIG (reference sequence). CDR3 length: 12 residues. V was cut by 0 bases and J by 7 bases, with 6 bases left in between. Produced via immunoSEQ multiplex PCR; TCRdb's table is partial and in-frame only. The data hold around 92,000 clones, with roughly 95% observed a single time. V gene TRBV30 combines with J gene TRBJ2-2, with D uncertain. The source is an adult with an advanced solid tumor such as melanoma, head and neck, liver or kidney cancer. This specimen was CD4+ or CD8+ T cells sorted from blood, taken in a trial of the OX40 agonist ivuxolimab. CDR3 sequence reads: CAWSVLIGELFF. The CDR3 bases are TGTGCCTGGAGTGTCCTAATCGGGGAGCTGTTTTTT.